The present T cell receptor (beta chain) was sequenced within a study of blood T cells in healthy people across ages. The CDR3 extends over 15 amino acids. In germline, CDR1 is SGHRS, CDR2 YFSETQ. This clonotype appeared a single time. The junction departs from germline at one end; a sequencing error may be responsible. The sample providers were healthy Caucasian people from Russia, aged roughly 6 to 90. Each donor's blood draw was around 9.2 milliliters of peripheral blood. Combining a sample-barcoded 5' primer with a J-beta primer mix, a second PCR ran for 7 to 11 cycles. Researchers report that each sample yielded at least 2.5 million CDR3-containing paired-end reads. TCRdb itself ran the 5' RACE reads through MiXCR, one entry per CDR3 protein. The data show approximately 1.5 million distinct CDR3 sequences, with roughly 43% seen just once and more than 4% held by the top ten.

The TCR was taken from a woman between 18 and 29 years old in good health. The chain joins TRBV5-1 to TRBJ2-1; a possible D gene is TRBD2 (7 bases). Sequencing used blood. CDR3 sequence reads: CASGGWGGSYSEQFF. The CDR3 DNA is TGCGCCAGCGGCGGGTGGGGGGGCTCCTACAGTGAGCAGTTCTTC.